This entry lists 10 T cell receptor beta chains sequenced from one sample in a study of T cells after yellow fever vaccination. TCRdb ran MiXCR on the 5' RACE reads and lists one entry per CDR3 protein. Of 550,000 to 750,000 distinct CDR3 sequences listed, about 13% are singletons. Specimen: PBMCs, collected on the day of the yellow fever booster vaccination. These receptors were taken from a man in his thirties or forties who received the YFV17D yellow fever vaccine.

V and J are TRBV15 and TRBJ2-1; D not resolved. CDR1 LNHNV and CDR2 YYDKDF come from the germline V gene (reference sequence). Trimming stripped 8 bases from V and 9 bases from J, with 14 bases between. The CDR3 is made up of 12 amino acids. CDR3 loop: CATGIPLGEQFF. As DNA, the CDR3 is TGTGCCACCGGGATCCCGCTGGGTGAGCAGTTCTTC.

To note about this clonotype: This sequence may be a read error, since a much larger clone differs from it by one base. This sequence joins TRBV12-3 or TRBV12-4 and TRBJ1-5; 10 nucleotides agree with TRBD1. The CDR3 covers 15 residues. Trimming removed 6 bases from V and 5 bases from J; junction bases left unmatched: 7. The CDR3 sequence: CASSARDRGDQPQHF. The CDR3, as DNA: TGTGCCAGCAGCGCCCGGGACAGGGGCGATCAGCCCCAGCATTTT.

CDR3 residues: CASSLPLAGGETQYF. CDR3 coding DNA: TGTGCCAGCAGTTTACCTCTAGCGGGGGGGGAGACCCAGTACTTC. The genes are TRBV28 and TRBJ2-5, with 12 bases fitting TRBD2. There are 15 residues in the CDR3. Germline CDR1 is MDHEN and CDR2 is SYDVKM. After removal of 2 bases from V and 5 bases from J, the junction contained 3 bases not matched to a gene.

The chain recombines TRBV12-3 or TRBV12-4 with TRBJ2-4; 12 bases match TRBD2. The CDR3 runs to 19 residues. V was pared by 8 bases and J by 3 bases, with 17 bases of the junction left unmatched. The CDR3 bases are TGTGCCAGCGCTGGAGGGGGGCTAGCGGGAGGGCCGAGCAAAAACATTCAGTACTTC. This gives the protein CASAGGGLAGGPSKNIQYF.

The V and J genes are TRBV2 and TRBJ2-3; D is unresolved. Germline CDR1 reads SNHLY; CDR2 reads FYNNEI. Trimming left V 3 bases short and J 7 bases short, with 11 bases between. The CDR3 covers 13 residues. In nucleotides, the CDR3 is TGTGCCAGCAGTGACACCTTGGAAAATACGCAGTATTTT. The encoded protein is CASSDTLENTQYF. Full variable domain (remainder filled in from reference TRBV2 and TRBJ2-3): EPEVTQTPSHQVTQMGQEVILRCVPISNHLYFYWYRQILGQKVEFLVSFYNNEISEKSEIFDDQFSVERPDGSNFTLKIRSTKLEDSAMYFCASSDTLENTQYFGPGTRLTVL.

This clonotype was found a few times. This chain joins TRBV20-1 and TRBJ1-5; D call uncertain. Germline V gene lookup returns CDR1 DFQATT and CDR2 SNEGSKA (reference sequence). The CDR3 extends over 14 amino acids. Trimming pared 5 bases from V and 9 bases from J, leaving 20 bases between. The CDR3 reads CSAPRDTDGSPQHF. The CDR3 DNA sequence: TGCAGTGCTCCTCGGGATACCGACGGGTCGCCCCAGCATTTT.

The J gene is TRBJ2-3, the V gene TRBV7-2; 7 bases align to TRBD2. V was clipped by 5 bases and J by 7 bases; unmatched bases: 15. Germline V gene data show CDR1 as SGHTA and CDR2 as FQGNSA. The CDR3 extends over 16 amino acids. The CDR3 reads CASSPPGLRLGNTQYF. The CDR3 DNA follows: TGTGCCAGCAGCCCCCCGGGACTACGCCTGGGAAATACGCAGTATTTT. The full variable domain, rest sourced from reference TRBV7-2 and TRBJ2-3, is GAGVSQSPSNKVTEKGKDVELRCDPISGHTALYWYRQSLGQGLEFLIYFQGNSAPDKSGLPSDRFSAERTGGSVSTLTIQRTQQEDSAVYLCASSPPGLRLGNTQYFGPGTRLTVL.

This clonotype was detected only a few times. The CDR3 sequence: CASSLLRDRVGDTQYF. The CDR3 DNA is TGCGCCAGCAGCTTACTCCGGGACAGGGTAGGAGATACGCAGTATTTT. The chain uses TRBV5-1 and TRBJ2-3; 9 bases map to TRBD1. Unmatched junction bases numbered 9, after V lost 2 bases and J lost 5 bases. Per germline, CDR1 SGHRS and CDR2 YFSETQ. The CDR3 consists of 16 residues.

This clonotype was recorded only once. Written as DNA, the CDR3 is TGCGCCAGCAGCCCCCGGGACAGGGATTACAATGAGCAGTTCTTC. Its translation: CASSPRDRDYNEQFF. V is TRBV4-3 and J is TRBJ2-1; 9 positions agree with TRBD1. V lost 4 bases and J lost 4; bases outside the gene matches: 5. Germline lookup yields CDR1 LGHNA and CDR2 YSLEER. CDR3 length equals 15 residues.

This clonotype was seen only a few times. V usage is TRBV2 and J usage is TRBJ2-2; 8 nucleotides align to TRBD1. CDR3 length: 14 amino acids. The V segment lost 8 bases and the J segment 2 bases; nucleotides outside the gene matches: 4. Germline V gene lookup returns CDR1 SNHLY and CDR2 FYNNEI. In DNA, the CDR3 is TGTGCCAGCGGGGACAGGTCAAACACCGGGGAGCTGTTTTTT. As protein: CASGDRSNTGELFF.